These 21 T cell receptor beta chains were all obtained from the same sample, sequenced in a study of T cells after yellow fever vaccination. TCRdb processed the 5' RACE reads anew with MiXCR; each CDR3 protein has one entry. The sample contains roughly 500,000 distinct CDR3 sequences, under 25% of which appear only once. The sample was PBMCs, taken 15 days after the yellow fever booster vaccination. These receptors all stem from a man under 40 who received the YFV17D yellow fever vaccine.

This clonotype was seen only a few times. The chain carries TRBV5-1 and TRBJ2-7; D is unclear. The germline V gene encodes CDR1 SGHRS and CDR2 YFSETQ. The V gene lost 2 bases and the J gene lost 2 bases, with 11 bases spanning the gap. CDR3 size: 14 residues. The CDR3 reads CASSLRPTAYEQYF. CDR3 sequence (DNA): TGCGCCAGCAGCTTACGTCCGACCGCCTACGAGCAGTACTTC.

The V gene is TRBV3-1, the J gene TRBJ2-1; 8 nucleotides agree with TRBD2. CDR3 length equals 16 residues. Germline V gene data show CDR1 as LGHDT and CDR2 as YNNKEL (reference sequence). V lost 1 base, J lost 3 bases, and 5 bases stayed unmatched. CDR3 region: CASSQVFSGSYNEQFF. DNA for the CDR3: TGTGCCAGCAGCCAAGTTTTCAGCGGGAGCTACAATGAGCAGTTCTTC.

This clonotype appeared a few times. This chain uses TRBV12-3 or TRBV12-4 with TRBJ1-2; 7 bases agree with TRBD1. CDR3 length: 13 residues. The V gene end was trimmed by 5 bases and the J gene end by 0 bases; junction bases not matched to a gene: 0. This CDR3 reads CASSGTANYGYTF. In DNA form, the CDR3 reads TGTGCCAGCAGTGGGACAGCTAACTATGGCTACACCTTC.

The V and J genes are TRBV19 and TRBJ1-2; D ambiguous. V was shortened by 10 bases and J by 4 bases, with 19 bases between the two germline ends. CDR3 length: 14 residues. Per germline, CDR1 LNHDA and CDR2 SQIVND (reference sequence). CDR3 in amino acids: CATASGVGGYGYTF. DNA of the CDR3: TGTGCCACTGCGTCCGGGGTAGGCGGCTATGGCTACACCTTC.

The table lists this clonotype with a few counts. The rearrangement links TRBV4-2 to TRBJ2-1; D uncertain. V was clipped by 1 base and J by 8 bases, with 6 bases between them. Germline CDR1 and CDR2: LGHNA and YNFKEQ. CDR3 size: 12 residues. The CDR3: CASSQGLDEQFF. The DNA for the CDR3 is TGTGCCAGCAGCCAAGGGCTGGATGAGCAGTTCTTC.

This clonotype was counted only a few times. This rearrangement joins TRBV7-2 to TRBJ2-5, with 10 bases fitting TRBD2. The ends lost 6 bases at V and 4 bases at J; junction bases unmatched: 8. From germline, CDR1 is SGHTA and CDR2 FQGNSA. The CDR3 loop spans 15 amino acids. The CDR3 sequence is CASSPSGRVRETQYF. DNA for the CDR3: TGTGCCAGCAGTCCCAGCGGGAGGGTGAGAGAGACCCAGTACTTC.

The chain couples TRBV6-1 to TRBJ2-2; a possible D gene is TRBD2 (5 bases). Germline V CDR1 and CDR2: MNHNS, SASEGT. The CDR3 runs to 17 residues. V was clipped by 6 bases and J by 3 bases, with 20 bases between them. The CDR3 is CASSSQRVPEHTGELFF. The CDR3 coding sequence is TGTGCCAGCAGCTCCCAGAGGGTTCCCGAGCACACCGGGGAGCTGTTTTTT.

This chain connects TRBV5-5 to TRBJ2-1; no firm D call. Trimming left V 4 bases short and J 7 bases short, with 18 bases between. This CDR3 region has 15 residues. Germline V CDR1 and CDR2: SGHKS, YYEKEE (reference sequence). For the CDR3, the DNA is TGTGCCAGCAGCATCCAGAATCTACCGTTAAATGAGCAGTTCTTC. Residues: CASSIQNLPLNEQFF.

This sequence joins TRBV30 and TRBJ2-3, with D perhaps being TRBD1 or TRBD2 (5 bases each). Per the germline V gene, CDR1 is GTSNPN and CDR2 is SVGIG (reference sequence). This CDR3 region has 15 residues. Trimming stripped 0 bases from V and 0 bases from J, with 10 bases between. The DNA for the CDR3 is TGTGCCTGGAGTGTACAGGACTTAAGCACAGATACGCAGTATTTT. Amino acids: CAWSVQDLSTDTQYF.

This clonotype was counted many times. The chain couples TRBV14 to TRBJ2-5; 9 bases match TRBD2. V gave up 4 bases and J gave up 7 bases; unmatched junction bases: 10. CDR3 length equals 15 residues. From germline, CDR1 is SGHDN and CDR2 FVKESK. The CDR3 spells CASSRGTSNLGTQYF. CDR3 sequence (DNA): TGTGCCAGCAGCCGTGGGACTAGCAACCTGGGGACCCAGTACTTC.

The chain couples TRBV6-5 to TRBJ2-3; D perhaps matches TRBD2 (6 bases). The germline V and J ends were trimmed by 0 bases and 1 base, with 14 bases remaining between them. Germline V gives CDR1 MNHEY, CDR2 SVGAGI. The CDR3 consists of 17 residues. CDR3 nucleotide sequence: TGTGCCAGCAGTTACTCGAGCGCGGGGAGAGGCACAGATACGCAGTATTTT. Translated, it gives CASSYSSAGRGTDTQYF.

This clonotype showed up just a few times. The V call is TRBV10-3, the J call TRBJ2-7; weak D call: TRBD2 (6 bases). Between the trimmed V and J ends, which lost 5 bases and 3 bases, there was a span of 11 bases. Germline loops: CDR1 ENHRY, CDR2 SYGVKD. The CDR3 length is 13 residues. CDR3 sequence reads: CAISPRDFYEQYF. The CDR3 DNA follows: TGTGCCATCAGTCCCCGGGACTTCTACGAGCAGTACTTC.

This clonotype was found many times. The J gene is TRBJ2-4, the V gene TRBV29-1; maybe TRBD2 (5 bases). The CDR3 is made up of 13 amino acids. Germline V gene sequence: CDR1 SQVTM, CDR2 ANQGSEA. V was pared by 7 bases and J by 2 bases, with 12 bases between. CDR3: CSARHGTKNIQYF. The CDR3 region has the DNA TGCAGCGCCAGACACGGGACCAAAAACATTCAGTACTTC.

The CDR3 protein is CASSQTDTSSEAFF. The DNA for the CDR3 is TGTGCCAGCAGCCAGACGGACACTTCTAGTGAAGCTTTCTTT. The chain couples TRBV3-1 to TRBJ1-1; D might be TRBD1 (5 bases). CDR1 and CDR2 (germline): LGHDT, YNNKEL (reference sequence). The germline V and J ends were trimmed by 3 bases and 7 bases, with 15 bases remaining between them. The CDR3 covers 14 residues. Based on the CDR3 plus reference TRBV3-1 and TRBJ1-1, the full variable domain is DTAVSQTPKYLVTQMGNDKSIKCEQNLGHDTMYWYKQDSKKFLKIMFSYNNKELIINETVPNRFSPKSPDKAHLNLHINSLELGDSAVYFCASSQTDTSSEAFFGQGTRLTVV.

V usage is TRBV10-3 and J usage is TRBJ2-2; 10 nucleotides agree with TRBD2. The CDR3 has 17 amino acids. After removal of 10 bases from V and 4 bases from J, the junction contained 15 bases not matched to a gene. The germline CDR1 and CDR2 sequences are ENHRY and SYGVKD. The CDR3 nucleotides are TGTGCCACCAAGGTCCCCAGCGGGAGGGCGGGCACCGGGGAGCTGTTTTTT. It encodes CATKVPSGRAGTGELFF.

The V call is TRBV18, the J call TRBJ2-1; D is undetermined. The CDR3 spans 15 residues. CDR1 is KGHSH, CDR2 LQKENI, per germline. Trimming took 1 base from V and 2 from J, leaving 9 bases between them. CDR3 in amino acids: CASSPRSETYNEQFF. The CDR3 DNA reads TGTGCCAGCTCACCACGGTCGGAGACCTACAATGAGCAGTTCTTC.

This clonotype was found many times. Here the CDR3 DNA reads TGTGCCAGCAGCTCTATTAGGGCAGGAAACACCATATATTTT. The encoded protein is CASSSIRAGNTIYF. This rearrangement joins TRBV11-2 to TRBJ1-3, with D unclear. The CDR3 sequence is 14 residues long. V was shortened by 4 bases and J by 4 bases, with 11 bases between the two germline ends. Germline V gene sequence: CDR1 SGHAT, CDR2 FQNNGV. Based on the CDR3 plus reference TRBV11-2 and TRBJ1-3, the full variable domain is EAGVAQSPRYKIIEKRQSVAFWCNPISGHATLYWYQQILGQGPKLLIQFQNNGVVDDSQLPKDRFSAERLKGVDSTLKIQPAKLEDSAVYLCASSSIRAGNTIYFGEGSWLTVV.

This clonotype has just a few counts. The genes are TRBV24-1 and TRBJ2-1; D tentatively fits TRBD1 or TRBD2 (5 bases each). CDR1 and CDR2 from the germline V gene are KGHDR and SFDVKD. CDR3 size: 14 residues. Trimming removed 3 bases at V and 3 bases at J, with 8 bases between. CDR3: CATSDGTDYNEQFF. The CDR3 coding sequence is TGTGCCACCAGTGATGGGACGGACTACAATGAGCAGTTCTTC.

Only one count was recorded for this clonotype. The chain uses TRBV9 and TRBJ2-5, with a tentative D call TRBD1 (5 bases). CDR1 is SGDLS, CDR2 YYNGEE, per germline. V lost 3 bases, J lost 10 bases, and 19 bases lay in between. The CDR3 covers 14 residues. CDR3: CASSGTDGKGDQYF. The DNA for the CDR3 is TGTGCCAGCAGCGGGACCGATGGGAAAGGGGACCAGTACTTC.

This clonotype was seen more than once but under ten times. The chain has TRBV14 and TRBJ2-5; D remains unclear. V was trimmed by 3 bases and J by 5 bases, leaving 7 bases between them. CDR3 length: 12 residues. CDR1 is SGHDN and CDR2 is FVKESK in the germline V gene. The CDR3 nucleotides are TGTGCCAGCAGCCATAGTTGGGAGACCCAGTACTTC. Amino acids: CASSHSWETQYF.

The V call is TRBV20-1, the J call TRBJ2-5, with 11 bases lining up with TRBD2. The CDR3 is made up of 14 amino acids. J was trimmed by 5 bases and V by 5 bases; bases with no gene match: 7. Germline CDR1 is DFQATT and CDR2 is SNEGSKA (reference sequence). The CDR3 loop reads CSAGTSGQQETQYF. DNA for the CDR3: TGCAGTGCTGGGACTAGCGGTCAACAGGAGACCCAGTACTTC.